Below, 25 T cell receptor beta chains from the same sample are listed, as sequenced in a study of cytomegalovirus exposure and HLA in healthy donors. The PCR ran on 60 Vbeta and 13 Jbeta primers. The data were produced by immunoSEQ multiplex PCR, yet TCRdb's version contains in-frame clones alone and is incomplete. The top ten hold 1.6% of the sample, which has roughly 110,000 clones, 82% seen once. The sample taken for sequencing was PBMCs. Receptors originate from a man aged 50-60 years in good health and CMV-seronegative.

This clone was seen just once. Compared with germline, one end of the junction differs, possibly owing to a read error. The chain recombines TRBV10-1 with TRBJ2-7, with 8 bases lining up with TRBD1. This CDR3 comprises 13 residues. The germline V gene encodes CDR1 WNHNN and CDR2 SYGVQD (reference sequence). CDR3 nucleotides: TGCGCTAGCAGCTCGGGACAGGATCGCGAGCAGTACTTC. This translates into CASSSGQDREQYF.

This clone was seen only a few times. The chain uses TRBV7-9 and TRBJ2-3; D gene unclear. V was trimmed by 0 bases and J by 2 bases, leaving 12 bases between them. In germline, CDR1 is SEHNR, CDR2 FQNEAQ (reference sequence). This CDR3 has 16 amino acids. This CDR3 is CASSLAPTDYTDTQYF. The CDR3 coding sequence is TGTGCCAGCAGCTTAGCGCCTACAGATTACACAGATACGCAGTATTTT.

Here the CDR3 reads CASSARTGGPTYEQYF. CDR3 nucleotide sequence: TGCGCCAGCAGCGCCCGGACAGGGGGTCCCACCTACGAGCAGTACTTC. The V and J genes are TRBV5-1 and TRBJ2-7, with TRBD1 matching over 10 bases. The CDR3 is made up of 16 amino acids. The germline V gene encodes CDR1 SGHRS and CDR2 YFSETQ. Trimming removed 4 bases from V and 2 bases from J; junction bases left unmatched: 9.

V usage is TRBV7-6 and J usage is TRBJ2-5; TRBD2 matches 11 bases. In germline, CDR1 is SGHVS, CDR2 FNYEAQ. V shed 1 base and J 3 bases; nucleotides not matched to a gene: 4. There are 16 residues in the CDR3. CDR3 DNA: TGTGCCAGCAGCTTAGTAGCGGGGGGGATGAAAGAGACCCAGTACTTC. This gives the protein CASSLVAGGMKETQYF.

The chain carries TRBV6-4 and TRBJ2-1, with TRBD2 identical over 14 bases. V was clipped by 2 bases and J by 6 bases; unmatched bases: 0. The CDR3 runs 15 residues. The germline gives CDR1 MRHNA, CDR2 SNTAGT. The CDR3 DNA sequence: TGTGCCAGCAGTGACGGGACTAGCGGGGGCAATGAGCAGTTCTTC. Translation gives CASSDGTSGGNEQFF.

The rearrangement uses TRBV27 and TRBJ2-3, with TRBD2 identical over 12 bases. Germline values: CDR1 MNHEY, CDR2 SMNVEV (reference sequence). V dropped 6 bases and J dropped 0; count of bases not matched to a gene: 4. CDR3 length: 16 amino acids. The CDR3 spells CASRLAGGYSTDTQYF. Written as DNA, the CDR3 is TGTGCCAGCAGACTAGCGGGGGGCTATAGCACAGATACGCAGTATTTT.

V usage is TRBV6-6 and J usage is TRBJ2-3, with TRBD2 as a possible D gene (5 bases). V was cut by 5 bases and J by 0 bases, with 12 bases left in between. Germline loops: CDR1 MNHNY, CDR2 SVGAGI (reference sequence). The CDR3 totals 15 residues. CDR3 sequence reads: CASSPRAGSTDTQYF. In nucleotides, the CDR3 is TGTGCCAGCAGTCCGCGGGCTGGGAGCACAGATACGCAGTATTTT.

The J gene is TRBJ1-4, the V gene TRBV2; TRBD1 is a possible D gene (6 bases). The CDR3 consists of 15 residues. Germline CDR1 is SNHLY and CDR2 is FYNNEI. V lost 6 bases to trimming and J lost 5 bases, with 16 bases between them. The DNA of the CDR3 is TGTGCCAGCAGGGATCCGGGACAAGTAAATGAAAAACTGTTTTTT. Amino acids: CASRDPGQVNEKLFF.

The chain combines TRBV7-3 with TRBJ2-1; no reliable D call. V lost 1 base and J 5 bases, leaving 6 bases between the germline ends. The CDR3 runs 13 residues. The germline CDR1 and CDR2 sequences are SGHTA and FQGTGA. CDR3 in DNA: TGTGCCAGCAGCTTAAGTCAGGACAATGAGCAGTTCTTC. Encoded protein: CASSLSQDNEQFF. Using reference TRBV7-3 and TRBJ2-1 for the parts outside the CDR3, the full variable domain is GAGVSQTPSNKVTEKGKYVELRCDPISGHTALYWYRQSLGQGPEFLIYFQGTGAADDSGLPNDRFFAVRPEGSVSTLKIQRTERGDSAVYLCASSLSQDNEQFFGPGTRLTVL.

V gene TRBV5-1 combines with J gene TRBJ1-6, with a weak D call TRBD1 (6 bases). Deletions cut 4 bases from V and 10 bases from J, with 9 bases between. CDR1 is SGHRS and CDR2 is YFSETQ in the germline V gene. The CDR3 has 12 residues. Here the CDR3 reads CASSPQGSPLHF. Written as DNA, the CDR3 is TGCGCCAGCAGCCCCCAGGGGTCACCCCTCCACTTT.

The chain has TRBV9 and TRBJ2-3; tentatively, D is TRBD2 (6 bases). CDR1 is SGDLS and CDR2 is YYNGEE in the germline V gene. V was clipped by 0 bases and J by 4 bases, with 9 bases between them. CDR3 length: 14 residues. Written as DNA, the CDR3 is TGTGCCAGCAGCGTAGGGCGGGGTCCAGATACGCAGTATTTT. Its translation is CASSVGRGPDTQYF.

Comments on this clone: Other DNA variants within this sample encode the same CDR3. The chain links TRBV5-1 to TRBJ2-5; weak D call: TRBD2 (5 bases). Germline V gives CDR1 SGHRS, CDR2 YFSETQ. The CDR3 is 13 amino acids. V lost 2 bases to trimming and J lost 3 bases, with 8 bases between them. In nucleotides, the CDR3 is TGCGCCAGCAGCTTAGGAGGCGAAGAGACCCAGTACTTC. It specifies CASSLGGEETQYF.

The rearrangement links TRBV7-3 to TRBJ2-4; tentatively, D is TRBD2 (6 bases). The germline V gene encodes CDR1 SGHTA and CDR2 FQGTGA. The V and J ends lost 5 bases and 0 bases respectively, with 11 bases between them. The CDR3 is 15 residues long. This CDR3 is CASSLHGGAKNIQYF. For the CDR3, the DNA is TGTGCCAGCAGCCTTCACGGGGGAGCCAAAAACATTCAGTACTTC. Full variable domain (outside the CDR3, taken from reference TRBV7-3 and TRBJ2-4): GAGVSQTPSNKVTEKGKYVELRCDPISGHTALYWYRQSLGQGPEFLIYFQGTGAADDSGLPNDRFFAVRPEGSVSTLKIQRTERGDSAVYLCASSLHGGAKNIQYFGAGTRLSVL.

This clone showed up just a few times. This chain uses TRBV9 with TRBJ2-5; maybe TRBD1 (5 bases). Germline values: CDR1 SGDLS, CDR2 YYNGEE. V shed 2 bases and J shed 2 bases, with 10 bases lying between them. The CDR3 totals 14 residues. CDR3 bases: TGTGCCAGCAGCGTTCAGGGTGGTCAAGAGACCCAGTACTTC. This gives the protein CASSVQGGQETQYF.

This clone was found once. The junction and the germline gene differ at one end; a read error may be behind it. This rearrangement joins TRBV7-7 to TRBJ2-2; D gene unclear. Germline CDR1 reads SSHAT; CDR2 reads FNYEAQ (reference sequence). The CDR3 length is 13 residues. Written as DNA, the CDR3 is TGTGCTAGCAGCTTAACTTACACCGGGGAGCTGTTTTTT. Translating it yields CASSLTYTGELFF.

CDR3 nucleotide sequence: TGCGCCAGCAGCTCCAGCGGGACAGGGGCCTTGGGGAATTCACCCCTCCACTTT. Translation gives CASSSSGTGALGNSPLHF. The rearrangement uses TRBV5-1 and TRBJ1-6, with TRBD1 matching over 10 bases. Germline V gene lookup returns CDR1 SGHRS and CDR2 YFSETQ. Germline trimming cut 3 bases from V and 7 bases from J; bases unmatched to any gene: 13. CDR3 size: 18 residues.

The chain carries TRBV10-3 and TRBJ2-7; 8 nucleotides align to TRBD1. V trimming: 6 bases; J trimming: 3 bases; junction bases outside the gene matches: 10. From germline, CDR1 is ENHRY and CDR2 SYGVKD. The CDR3 runs 15 residues. Here the CDR3 reads CAISPGQASSYEQYF. In nucleotides, the CDR3 is TGTGCCATCAGCCCGGGACAGGCGTCCAGCTACGAGCAGTACTTC.

The sample holds one count of this clone. The V call is TRBV6-5, the J call TRBJ2-2; D possibly corresponds to TRBD2 (5 bases). Germline assignment: CDR1 MNHEY and CDR2 SVGAGI. Trimming cost V 6 bases and J 1 base, with 9 bases left between them. This CDR3 region has 14 residues. The CDR3 coding sequence is TGTGCCAGCAGCCGGACTGGGAACACCGGGGAGCTGTTTTTT. This codes for CASSRTGNTGELFF.

The chain recombines TRBV7-2 with TRBJ1-4; 7 positions match TRBD1. J gave up 4 bases and V 5 bases, and 4 bases lay outside the gene matches. Germline loops: CDR1 SGHTA, CDR2 FQGNSA. The CDR3 consists of 14 residues. The CDR3 nucleotides read TGTGCCAGCAGCCGGACAGGAATTAATGAAAAACTGTTTTTT. Translating it yields CASSRTGINEKLFF.

The rearrangement links TRBV19 to TRBJ1-2, with no clear D. In germline, CDR1 is LNHDA, CDR2 SQIVND (reference sequence). CDR3 size: 15 residues. The ends were cut back, 9 bases at V and 0 bases at J, with 17 bases in the middle. The CDR3 nucleotides read TGTGCCAGCGTGAAGACCCCAGGCCCTAACTATGGCTACACCTTC. Translation gives CASVKTPGPNYGYTF.

The chain couples TRBV5-4 to TRBJ1-2; maybe TRBD1 (6 bases). Germline V gives CDR1 SGHNT, CDR2 YYREEE (reference sequence). The CDR3 is 14 residues long. Deletions cut 5 bases from V and 7 bases from J, with 18 bases between. The CDR3 reads CASRGAQLLAGYTF. CDR3 bases: TGTGCCAGCAGGGGGGCCCAGTTATTAGCTGGCTACACCTTC.

This clone was seen a single time. The CDR3 sequence is CASSKPLGKLFF. The DNA of the CDR3 is TGTGCCAGTAGTAAACCTCTCGGAAAACTGTTTTTT. The chain has TRBV19 and TRBJ1-4; D unclear. V was trimmed by 4 bases and J by 10 bases, leaving 10 bases between them. Germline V gene data show CDR1 as LNHDA and CDR2 as SQIVND (reference sequence). There are 12 residues in the CDR3.

The rearrangement links TRBV7-2 to TRBJ1-1; unclear D gene. Deletions cut 2 bases from V and 4 bases from J, with 8 bases between. Germline V lookup: CDR1 SGHTA, CDR2 FQGNSA. The CDR3 has 13 amino acids. CDR3 sequence: CASSLFGRTEAFF. The CDR3 DNA reads as TGTGCCAGCAGCTTATTCGGTCGCACTGAAGCTTTCTTT.

The rearrangement uses TRBV18 and TRBJ1-1; maybe TRBD1 (6 bases). CDR3 size: 14 residues. Trimming cost V 0 bases and J 7 bases, with 12 bases left between them. Germline lookup yields CDR1 KGHSH and CDR2 LQKENI. The DNA of the CDR3 is TGTGCCAGCTCACCACCGGGGGGGCTAGGTGAAGCTTTCTTT. Translating gives CASSPPGGLGEAFF.

The genes are TRBV5-1 and TRBJ2-7; 12 bases map to TRBD1. The CDR3 is 14 amino acids. Germline V gives CDR1 SGHRS, CDR2 YFSETQ. The V segment lost 4 bases and the J segment 7 bases; nucleotides outside the gene matches: 6. The CDR3 sequence: CASSPGQGAGEQYV. The CDR3 DNA is TGCGCCAGCAGCCCGGGACAGGGGGCCGGTGAGCAGTACGTC.